This TCR beta chain came from a study of blood T cell repertoires in COVID-19. At the level of the study: Samples representing acute and convalescent COVID-19 were sourced from the United States, Italy and Spain. The analysed material was cDNA or gDNA that came from T cells, B-cell-depleted T cells, or PBMCs.

On this clone itself: At the DNA level, this CDR3 is encoded by other sequences in the same sample as well.

Assay used: immunoSEQ multiplex PCR; TCRdb lists only in-frame clones, some missing. The table has about 120,000 clones, roughly nine tenths seen once. Specimen: peripheral blood. The sequence was obtained from a man aged 70-80 years who had recovered from COVID-19.

This CDR3 is CASSTRQTPYSNQPQHF. Written as DNA, the CDR3 is TGTGCCAGTAGTACCCGACAGACCCCCTATAGCAATCAGCCCCAGCATTTT. The chain joins TRBV19 to TRBJ1-5; TRBD1 might be the D (5 bases). There are 17 residues in the CDR3. Trimming left V 4 bases short and J 0 bases short, with 16 bases between. Germline V gives CDR1 LNHDA, CDR2 SQIVND (reference sequence).